This T cell receptor (beta chain) comes out of a study of blood T cells in healthy people across ages. Every donor provided approximately 10 milliliters of peripheral blood. A minimum of 5 micrograms of total RNA was extracted per sample. V was trimmed by 0 bases and J by 6 bases, leaving 10 bases between them. The length of the CDR3 is 14 residues. Germline loops: CDR1 SGHRS, CDR2 YFSETQ. This clonotype occurred many times. With a J-beta primer mix and a sample-barcoded 5' primer, a second PCR ran roughly 6 to 11 cycles. Each cDNA molecule carried a tag from a template-switch adaptor that contained 12 random nucleotides. TCRdb analysed the 5' RACE reads with MiXCR anew, one entry per CDR3 protein. This table holds 550,000 to 600,000 distinct CDR3 sequences, about 45% found once.

The sample consisted of blood. This clonotype was obtained from an elderly man in good health. The chain links TRBV5-1 to TRBJ2-1; D is ambiguous. CDR3 loop: CASSLADPPNEQFF. The CDR3 nucleotides read TGCGCCAGCAGCTTGGCGGACCCGCCCAATGAGCAGTTCTTC.